This TCR beta chain was sequenced during a study of cytomegalovirus exposure and HLA in healthy donors (dated by TCRdb to between 2016 and 2019). Concerning the study at large: In an earlier analysis of around 540 of the donors, under 300 Gb of sequence data and approximately 120 million unique TCR beta sequences from about 190 million T cells were reported. About 300 gigabases of sequencing data and approximately 85 million unique TCR sequences were included in an early release covering around 650 HLA-typed donors. Of the roughly 420 genotyped donors, 81% were placed in the genetic ancestry cluster associated with self-reported Caucasian donors. The aim of the study was to test whether cataloging public T cell receptors could identify signatures of past pathogen exposure. Using immunosequencing, the study profiled T cell repertoires from fewer than 700 subjects and related those repertoires to cytomegalovirus serostatus. Besides the first cohort of 550 to 750 subjects, a separate validation cohort made up of 120 or so different subjects was used. High-throughput TCR immunosequencing, statistical association of individual TCRs with disease status, and machine learning were combined to predict cytomegalovirus infection status. In a later analysis, previously published TCR beta repertoires from roughly 710 donors were re-analyzed and high-resolution HLA genotyping was added so that TCR occurrence patterns could be studied. In the later analysis, no new phenotypic data were used to find candidate immune exposures; instead, reliance was placed on TCR beta sequences and their occurrence across donors. In an earlier analysis of roughly 600 of the donors, high-throughput TCR beta sequencing was used to judge whether each TCR beta V gene segment behaved as functional or pseudogenic. Donor age, sex, ethnicity and CMV serostatus were collected together with the repertoire data. A later genetic analysis used genome-wide SNP genotypes for about 65% of the 666 donors, treating that subset as a discovery cohort. All discovery cohort repertoires had been generated on a single sequencing platform. HLA typing covered class I and class II loci at four-digit resolution. The number of typed donors differed by locus: about 629-640 for A, B, C, DRB1 and DQB1; 522 for DQA1; roughly 600 for DPA1; and around 450 for DPB1. About five DR-DQ haplotypes were treated as single units for association and clustering because of strong linkage in the cohort. Across some 400 genotyped donors of the cohort, an average of roughly 230,000 unique TCR beta nucleotide sequences per donor were sequenced, and roughly 20% of those sequences were non-productive. Study-wide findings and limitations: In vitro tests confirmed that a few of the cytomegalovirus-associated TCR beta chains recognize cytomegalovirus antigens. A cluster of highly shared sequence variants was judged likely to represent a technical artifact of the sequencing pipeline. It was suggested by the authors that the approach could potentially be generalized to other disease states and immunological phenotypes. The classifier was reported to diagnose cytomegalovirus status with high specificity and sensitivity in both the original cohort and the validation cohort. The only immune exposure information available for the cohort was CMV serostatus. In a later genetic analysis, fewer N-insertions in productive TCRs were reported among donors in an Asian-associated ancestry cluster than the 666-donor mean. In an earlier analysis of 587 of the donors, most TCR beta V segments appeared in productive rearrangements about 90% or about 30% of the time, broadly matching IMGT annotations. A later analysis associated roughly 17,000 TCR beta sequences with specific HLA alleles at a false discovery rate of 0.05. A later analysis found that most CMV-associated TCR beta chains appeared HLA-restricted, with HLA associations seemingly driven largely by CMV exposure. Presence/absence analyses assumed roughly uniform sequencing depth across donors, an assumption that may not hold. The study gave a list of roughly 150 TCR beta chains associated with cytomegalovirus. A later analysis reported that several top co-occurrence clusters appeared linked to parvovirus B19, influenza, CMV and Epstein-Barr virus. Correlated functional status among segregating V segments might be attributable to linkage disequilibrium, but an unknown experimental factor could not be ruled out. In this cohort, only TCR beta chains were sequenced, and detectable features were limited by the absence of alpha or paired-chain data. In a later analysis, HLA-associated TCR beta chains showed more clonal expansion and lower generation probabilities than non-associated chains that were equally common. A further reported finding was that TCR beta sequences accurately predicted the HLA-A and HLA-B alleles for most subjects in the first cohort. Across donors, most TCR sequences were observed very rarely, whereas some public TCRs were present in many individuals. Assigning TCR associations to individual alleles was difficult when HLA alleles, especially DR and DQ, strongly co-occurred. Because HLA typing was unavailable for some donors at each locus, only the typed subset was used in association tests. Because counts were too low, roughly 17 rarely observed V segments, including chromosome 9 orphons, were left out of the earlier analysis of a few hundred of the donors. A later genetic analysis associated a missense DCLRE1C variant with V-gene and J-gene trimming of TCR beta chains, and an independent cohort replicated the association. A later analysis found that TCR association rates varied across HLA loci, with DRB1 alleles showing the most associated TCRs and HLA-C alleles the fewest.

The cohort was made up of 500 to 800 healthy bone marrow donors. All cohort members were sampled while nominally healthy, although unrecorded immune exposures were likely present. The donor was CMV seronegative and belonged to the group of 352 seronegative cohort members. A peripheral blood sample was collected from each donor, and TCR beta sequencing was performed on peripheral blood mononuclear cells. The Qiagen DNeasy Blood Extraction Kit was used to extract genomic DNA from the blood cell samples. This clone was observed a handful of times. Its antigen is unknown. No much larger clone is present one base from it, and per-base qualities are unavailable. The library was obtained by the immunoSEQ multiplex PCR assay. The multiplex PCR relied on a mix of 60 forward primers for TCR Vbeta segments and 13 reverse primers for TCR Jbeta segments. The CDR3 region of rearranged TCR beta genes was amplified from genomic DNA with a multiplex PCR assay. The amplified TCR beta libraries were sequenced on the Illumina HiSeq System as 87-base-pair reads. From the authors' description of their analysis: In a later analysis, tens of millions of unique TCR beta chains were counted across the roughly 670 repertoires, and roughly 11 million of these chains were shared by at least two donors. A nearest-neighbor algorithm error-corrected the raw reads and collapsed the reads into unique sequences, merging closely related sequences to remove PCR and sequencing errors. To assign V, D and J gene segments, CDR3 sequences were aligned to IMGT reference sequences. Each retained sequence needed at least a six-nucleotide match to both a V gene segment and a J gene segment. Rearrangements were called productive when the CDR3 lacked stop codons and stayed in frame with V and J; all others were non-productive. CDR3 was defined according to IMGT convention as the region running from the second conserved V-encoded cysteine to the conserved J-encoded phenylalanine. The earlier analysis of a few hundred of the donors excluded any sequence lacking an unambiguous match to a single V gene segment. An earlier analysis of several hundred of the donors called V segments functional above 56.7% productive rearrangements and segregating when the between-donor standard deviation exceeded 5%. A statistical classification framework was built to diagnose cytomegalovirus status from the catalog of TCR beta chain sequences. In a later analysis, TCR nucleotide sequences were compared against IMGT/GENE-DB human TR gene sequences so that V and J genes could be assigned. Using the TCRdist pipeline, a later analysis assigned CDR3 sequences along with most-parsimonious VDJ recombination scenarios. In a later analysis, each TCR beta chain was defined by its CDR3 amino acid sequence together with its V-gene family, and reads without a unique V-gene family were excluded. In a later analysis, 550 to 650 highly shared, low-generation-probability nucleotide sequences were removed to address suspected cross-contamination and a sequencing artifact. In a later analysis, a clonal expansion index was calculated for each public chain from normalized within-repertoire ranks of inferred template counts. Generation probabilities in a later analysis came from a VDJ recombination model fitted to out-of-frame rearrangements, and those results were checked against IGoR. A later analysis scored TCR-TCR, TCR-HLA and TCR-CMV co-occurrence with hypergeometric tests, applying a repertoire-size bias correction to TCR pairs. In a later analysis, false discovery rates were estimated by permuting HLA or CMV assignments 20 times. In a later analysis, co-occurring TCRs were grouped using DBSCAN, with TCRdist sequence similarity added in when clustering inside HLA-allele-positive subsets. For co-occurrence clustering, repertoires with fewer than 30,000 or more than 120,000 public chains were excluded, along with roughly five repertoires with anomalous nucleotide sharing. Held by TCRdb, this immuneACCESS table contains in-frame sequences only and omits some clones. Under half of the omission traces to an unresolved V gene where checked; the cause of the rest is unknown. The V and J calls and clone size were taken over from that table, and D and trimming were inferred from the DNA. The sample table lists around 84,000 clones, around 73% of them with a count of one. In total, the top ten clones hold around 3.4% of the sample.

This clonotype originated in a man in his fifties in good health and CMV-seronegative. Input material: PBMCs.

DNA sequence: TGTGCCAGTAGTTTTAATTCGAACACTGAAGCTTTCTTT. Its protein is CASSFNSNTEAFF. The sequence joins TRBV19 to TRBJ1-1; the D gene cannot be named for sure. The CDR3 runs 13 amino acids, cysteine and phenylalanine included. The CDR3 DNA has 39 bases and is translated from base 1. From the germline V gene (reference sequence), CDR1 is LNHDA and CDR2 is SQIVND. Trimming takes 5 bases from V and 1 base from J, and the germline ends sit 8 bases apart.